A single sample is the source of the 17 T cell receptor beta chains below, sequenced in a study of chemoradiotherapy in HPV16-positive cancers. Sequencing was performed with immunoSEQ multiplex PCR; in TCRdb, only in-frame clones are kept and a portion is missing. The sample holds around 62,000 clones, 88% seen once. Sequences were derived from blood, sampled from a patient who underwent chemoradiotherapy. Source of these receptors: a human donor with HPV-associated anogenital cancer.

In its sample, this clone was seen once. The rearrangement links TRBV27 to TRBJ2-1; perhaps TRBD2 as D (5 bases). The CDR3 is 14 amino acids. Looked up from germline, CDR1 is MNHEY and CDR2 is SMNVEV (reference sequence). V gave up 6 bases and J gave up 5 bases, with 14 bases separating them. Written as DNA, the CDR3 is TGTGCCAGCAGCTACTCGACGGGAAACAATGAGCAGTTCTTC. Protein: CASSYSTGNNEQFF.

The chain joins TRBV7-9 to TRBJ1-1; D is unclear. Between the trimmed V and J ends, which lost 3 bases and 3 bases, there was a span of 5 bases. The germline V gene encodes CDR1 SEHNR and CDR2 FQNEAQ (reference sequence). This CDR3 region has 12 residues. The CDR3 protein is CASSFSDTEAFF. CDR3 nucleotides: TGTGCCAGCAGCTTTAGTGACACTGAAGCTTTCTTT.

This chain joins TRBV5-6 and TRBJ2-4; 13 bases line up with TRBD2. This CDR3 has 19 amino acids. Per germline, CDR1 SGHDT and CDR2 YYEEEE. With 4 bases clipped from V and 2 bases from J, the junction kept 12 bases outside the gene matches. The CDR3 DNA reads TGTGCCAGCAGCCCTCGGACTAGCGGGAGCTCGGGAACCAAAAACATTCAGTACTTC. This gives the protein CASSPRTSGSSGTKNIQYF.

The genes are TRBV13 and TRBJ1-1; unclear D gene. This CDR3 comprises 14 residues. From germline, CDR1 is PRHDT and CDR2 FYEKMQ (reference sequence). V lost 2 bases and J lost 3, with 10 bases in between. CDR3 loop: CASSLTVSHTEAFF. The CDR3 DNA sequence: TGTGCCAGCAGCTTAACAGTGTCCCACACTGAAGCTTTCTTT.

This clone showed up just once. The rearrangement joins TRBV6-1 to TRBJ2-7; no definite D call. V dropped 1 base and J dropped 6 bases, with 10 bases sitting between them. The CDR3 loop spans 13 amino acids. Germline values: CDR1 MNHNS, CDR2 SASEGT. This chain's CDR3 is CASSEDLISEQYF. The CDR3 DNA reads TGTGCCAGCAGTGAAGATTTAATCTCCGAGCAGTACTTC.

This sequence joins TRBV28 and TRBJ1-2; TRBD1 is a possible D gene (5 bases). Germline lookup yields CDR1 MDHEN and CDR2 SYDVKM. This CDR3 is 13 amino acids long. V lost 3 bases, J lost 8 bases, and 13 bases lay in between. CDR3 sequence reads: CASSFPFGDGYTF. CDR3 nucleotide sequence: TGTGCCAGCAGTTTCCCGTTTGGGGACGGCTACACCTTC.

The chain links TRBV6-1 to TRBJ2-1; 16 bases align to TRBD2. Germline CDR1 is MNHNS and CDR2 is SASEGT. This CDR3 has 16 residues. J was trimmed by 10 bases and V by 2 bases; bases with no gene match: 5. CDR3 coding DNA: TGTGCCAGCAGTGAAAGGGGACTAGCGGGAGGGGACGAGCAGTTCTTC. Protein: CASSERGLAGGDEQFF.

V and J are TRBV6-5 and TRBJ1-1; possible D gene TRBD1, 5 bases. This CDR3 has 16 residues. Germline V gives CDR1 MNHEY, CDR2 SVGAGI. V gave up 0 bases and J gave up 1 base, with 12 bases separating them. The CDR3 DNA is TGTGCCAGCAGTTACTCGATATGGGACGCGAACACTGAAGCTTTCTTT. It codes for CASSYSIWDANTEAFF.

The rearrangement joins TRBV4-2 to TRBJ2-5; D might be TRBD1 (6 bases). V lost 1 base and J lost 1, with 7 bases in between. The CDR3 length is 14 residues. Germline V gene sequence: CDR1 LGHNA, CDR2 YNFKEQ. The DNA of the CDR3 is TGTGCCAGCAGCCAAGTGACAGGCCAAGAGACCCAGTACTTC. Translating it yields CASSQVTGQETQYF.

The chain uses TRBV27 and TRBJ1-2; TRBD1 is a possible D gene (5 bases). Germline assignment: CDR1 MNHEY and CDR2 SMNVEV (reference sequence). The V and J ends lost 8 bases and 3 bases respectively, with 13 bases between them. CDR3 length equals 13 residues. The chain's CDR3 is CASGPTVHYGYTF. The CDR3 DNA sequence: TGTGCCAGCGGTCCGACAGTTCACTATGGCTACACCTTC.

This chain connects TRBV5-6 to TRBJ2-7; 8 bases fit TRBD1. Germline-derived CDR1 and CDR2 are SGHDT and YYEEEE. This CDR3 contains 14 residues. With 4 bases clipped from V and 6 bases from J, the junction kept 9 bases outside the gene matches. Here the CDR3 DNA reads TGTGCCAGCAGCCCGACAGGGGCCCCTGGCGAGCAGTACTTC. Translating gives CASSPTGAPGEQYF.

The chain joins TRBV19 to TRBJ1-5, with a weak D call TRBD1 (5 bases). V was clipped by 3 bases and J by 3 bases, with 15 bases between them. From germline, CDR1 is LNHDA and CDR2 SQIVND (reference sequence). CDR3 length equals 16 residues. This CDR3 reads CASSMGRIRFNQPQHF. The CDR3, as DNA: TGTGCCAGTAGTATGGGACGGATAAGGTTCAATCAGCCCCAGCATTTT.

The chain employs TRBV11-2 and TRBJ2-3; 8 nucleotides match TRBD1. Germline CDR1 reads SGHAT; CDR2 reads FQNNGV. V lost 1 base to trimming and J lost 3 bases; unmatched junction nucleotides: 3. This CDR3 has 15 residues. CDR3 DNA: TGTGCCAGCAGCTTAGGACAGGGGAGTACAGATACGCAGTATTTT. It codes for CASSLGQGSTDTQYF.

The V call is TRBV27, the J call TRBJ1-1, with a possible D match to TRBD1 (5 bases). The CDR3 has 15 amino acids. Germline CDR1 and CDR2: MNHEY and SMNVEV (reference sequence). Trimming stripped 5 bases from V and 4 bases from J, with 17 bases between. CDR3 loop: CASSLIMGQGTEAFF. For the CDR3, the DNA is TGTGCCAGCAGTCTGATAATGGGCCAGGGCACTGAAGCTTTCTTT.

In nucleotides, the CDR3 is TGTGCCAGCAGCCCCACAGGGGCGGTCCTCACAGATACGCAGTATTTT. Translating gives CASSPTGAVLTDTQYF. V usage is TRBV7-9 and J usage is TRBJ2-3, with TRBD1 identical over 7 bases. Germline lookup yields CDR1 SEHNR and CDR2 FQNEAQ (reference sequence). The CDR3 is 16 amino acids. The V gene end was trimmed by 5 bases and the J gene end by 2 bases; junction bases not matched to a gene: 10.

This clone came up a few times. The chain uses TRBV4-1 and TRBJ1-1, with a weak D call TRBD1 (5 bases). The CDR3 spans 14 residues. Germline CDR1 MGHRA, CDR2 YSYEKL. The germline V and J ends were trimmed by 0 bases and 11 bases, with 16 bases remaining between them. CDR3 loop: CASSQDRTTQRAFF. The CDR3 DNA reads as TGCGCCAGCAGCCAAGATCGGACAACCCAAAGGGCTTTCTTT.

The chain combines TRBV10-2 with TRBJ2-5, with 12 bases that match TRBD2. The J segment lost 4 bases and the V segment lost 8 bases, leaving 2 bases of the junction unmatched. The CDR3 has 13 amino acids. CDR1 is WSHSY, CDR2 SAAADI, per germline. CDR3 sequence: CASEGLAGETQYF. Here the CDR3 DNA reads TGCGCCAGCGAGGGACTAGCGGGAGAGACCCAGTACTTC.